A selection of T cell receptor beta chains follows, all from one sample in a study of blood T cell repertoires in COVID-19. Sequencing was performed with immunoSEQ multiplex PCR; in TCRdb, only in-frame clones are kept and a portion is missing. The table has approximately 290,000 clones, around 88% seen once; the top ten hold around 0.88%. Material for sequencing was peripheral blood. Receptors were obtained from a man aged 30 to 45 with acute or convalescent COVID-19. Each CDR3 is given with its conserved first and last residue. Fields, in order: D gene, clone size, J gene, V gene, CDR3 protein, CDR3 DNA. D genes are given only for firm matches. Clone size is stated in some rows and not others, as once, few, many or a class when expanded.

>NA|once|TRBJ1-2|TRBV5-8
CASSLRQGNGYTF
TGTGCCAGCAGCTTGCGGCAGGGAAATGGCTACACCTTC
>TRBD2|NA|TRBJ2-3|TRBV7-2
CASGSGGAVDTQYF
TGTGCCAGCGGTAGCGGGGGGGCCGTGGATACGCAGTATTTT
>TRBD1|NA|TRBJ2-2|TRBV10-1
CASSEVGTGGGELFF
TGCGCCAGCAGTGAAGTCGGGACAGGTGGCGGGGAGCTGTTTTTT
>NA|NA|TRBJ2-2|TRBV4-1
CASSQWTKGAGELFF
TGCGCCAGCAGCCAATGGACTAAAGGGGCCGGGGAGCTGTTTTTT
>NA|NA|TRBJ2-2|TRBV15
CATSRGQMAGELFF
TGTGCCACCAGCAGAGGACAGATGGCCGGGGAGCTGTTTTTT
>NA|NA|TRBJ1-2|TRBV5-1
CASSLGQGTLWGYTF
TGCGCCAGCAGCTTAGGGCAGGGAACTTTGTGGGGCTACACCTTC
>NA|NA|TRBJ1-5|TRBV9
CASSVGINQPQHF
TGTGCCAGCAGCGTCGGGATCAATCAGCCCCAGCATTTT
>NA|NA|TRBJ1-5|TRBV7-9
CASSLRSDQPQHF
TGTGCCAGCAGCTTAAGGAGTGATCAGCCCCAGCATTTT
>NA|NA|TRBJ2-7|TRBV18
CASSPTGTYEQYF
TGTGCCAGCTCACCGACAGGCACCTACGAGCAGTACTTC
>TRBD1|NA|TRBJ1-4|TRBV28
CASSFGTGAAGEKLFF
TGTGCCAGCAGTTTCGGGACAGGGGCCGCTGGTGAAAAACTGTTTTTT
>TRBD2|once|TRBJ2-3|TRBV19
CASSIPFGSGGTDTQYF
TGTGCCAGTAGTATCCCCTTCGGTAGCGGGGGCACAGATACGCAGTATTTT
>NA|few|TRBJ1-4|TRBV7-8
CASSAQLRTTNEKLFF
TGTGCCAGCAGCGCCCAACTTAGAACAACTAATGAAAAACTGTTTTTT
>NA|once|TRBJ1-5|TRBV28
CASSFPGKLPQHF
TGTGCCAGCAGTTTTCCGGGGAAACTGCCCCAGCATTTT
>NA|NA|TRBJ2-3|TRBV9
CASSVGGLDTQYF
TGTGCCAGCAGCGTAGGTGGGCTAGATACGCAGTATTTT
>NA|NA|TRBJ1-4|TRBV27
CASSGTAGEKLFF
TGTGCCAGCAGTGGGACGGCGGGGGAAAAACTGTTTTTT
>NA|NA|TRBJ1-5|TRBV19
CASSKEVGSSRIQPQHF
TGTGCCAGTAGTAAGGAGGTAGGCTCTTCCCGGATCCAGCCCCAGCATTTT
>TRBD2|NA|TRBJ2-7|TRBV4-1
CASSHNLGSGSPRYEQYF
TGCGCCAGCAGCCACAACTTAGGTAGCGGGAGCCCCCGGTACGAGCAGTACTTC
>TRBD2|NA|TRBJ2-7|TRBV14
CASRITSASYEQYF
TGTGCCAGCAGGATAACTAGCGCATCCTACGAGCAGTACTTC
>TRBD1|NA|TRBJ1-2|TRBV3-1/TRBV3-2
CASSQVGDRKFYGYTF
TGTGCCAGCAGCCAAGTAGGGGACAGAAAGTTCTATGGCTACACCTTC
>NA|few|TRBJ1-3|TRBV9
CASKIGVTGNTIYF
TGTGCCAGCAAGATCGGGGTAACGGGAAACACCATATATTTT
>NA|NA|TRBJ2-1|TRBV5-1
CASSLVSEVGEQFF
TGCGCCAGCAGCTTGGTCTCCGAGGTAGGTGAGCAGTTCTTC
>NA|NA|TRBJ1-3|TRBV5-6
CASSLAGRDFSGNTIYF
TGTGCCAGCAGCTTGGCGGGCAGGGACTTCTCTGGAAACACCATATATTTT
>NA|NA|TRBJ2-7|TRBV10-1
CASSDSIAANEQYF
TGCGCCAGCAGTGACTCGATCGCGGCGAACGAGCAGTACTTC
>NA|NA|TRBJ1-2|TRBV30
CAWSPGGSGGYTF
TGTGCCTGGAGCCCTGGGGGCTCTGGCGGCTACACCTTC
>NA|NA|TRBJ1-3|TRBV1
CTSSQVNLRDNSGNTIYF
TGCACCAGCAGCCAAGTGAATCTCAGGGACAACTCTGGAAACACCATATATTTT
>TRBD2|NA|TRBJ2-3|TRBV30
CAWSVPLAGVRDTQYF
TGTGCCTGGAGTGTACCTCTAGCGGGAGTCAGAGATACGCAGTATTTT